This T cell receptor beta chain came from a study of T-cell memory formation after mild COVID-19. Constant-segment primers and 5'RACE yielded cDNA libraries for TCR alpha and TCR beta, each carrying sample barcodes and UMIs. TCRdb analysed the 5' RACE reads with MiXCR anew, one entry per CDR3 protein. The table lists 530,000 or so distinct CDR3 sequences, around 16% of them singletons. Trimming took off 0 bases at V and 2 bases at J, with 11 bases between the two ends. The CDR3 sequence is 14 residues long. CDR1 GTSNPN and CDR2 SVGIG come from the germline V gene (reference sequence). This clonotype was counted only a few times.

The TCR was taken from an adult woman who had mild COVID-19 (a few samples of this study predate the infection). Cell type and time point are not known. The J gene is TRBJ2-7, the V gene TRBV30; D perhaps matches TRBD1 (5 bases). Source material: PBMCs or a T cell subset sorted from them (not recorded which). The CDR3 loop is CAWSVGSGPYEQYF. CDR3 sequence (DNA): TGTGCCTGGAGTGTGGGGTCAGGGCCCTACGAGCAGTACTTC.